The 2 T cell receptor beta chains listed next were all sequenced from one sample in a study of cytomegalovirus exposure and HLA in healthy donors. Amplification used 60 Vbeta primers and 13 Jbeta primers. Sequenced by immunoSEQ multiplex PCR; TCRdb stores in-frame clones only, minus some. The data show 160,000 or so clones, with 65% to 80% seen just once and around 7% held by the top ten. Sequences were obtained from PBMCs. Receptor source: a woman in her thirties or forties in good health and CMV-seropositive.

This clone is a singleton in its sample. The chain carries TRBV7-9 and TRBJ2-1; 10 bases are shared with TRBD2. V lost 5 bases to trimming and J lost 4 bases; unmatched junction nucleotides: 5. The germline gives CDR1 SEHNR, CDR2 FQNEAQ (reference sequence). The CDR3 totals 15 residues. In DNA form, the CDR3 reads TGTGCCAGCAGCACCCAGCGGGGGGGTTACAATGAGCAGTTCTTC. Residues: CASSTQRGGYNEQFF.

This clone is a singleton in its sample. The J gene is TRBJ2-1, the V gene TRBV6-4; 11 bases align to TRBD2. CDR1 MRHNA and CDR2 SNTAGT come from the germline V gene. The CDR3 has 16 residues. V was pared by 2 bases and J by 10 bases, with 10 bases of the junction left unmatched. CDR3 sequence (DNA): TGTGCCAGCAGTGACAGTATTACTAGCGGGGGCGAAGAGCAGTTCTTC. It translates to CASSDSITSGGEEQFF.